These 16 T cell receptor beta chains came from one sample sequenced in a study of T cell responses to AZD1222 COVID-19 vaccine. Sequencing used immunoSEQ multiplex PCR; TCRdb keeps in-frame clones, though not all of them. The table records 50,000 to 60,000 clones, over 70% of them present only once. Here the sequenced sample was peripheral blood, taken 28 days after the second AZD1222 dose. The receptors were sampled from an adult who received the AZD1222 COVID-19 vaccine.

The V gene is TRBV3-1 (or the pseudogene TRBV3-2), the J gene TRBJ2-3; 9 bases align to TRBD1. Losses at the gene ends were 4 bases for V and 1 base for J; bases not matched to a gene: 3. CDR1 is LGHDT and CDR2 is YNNKEL in the germline V gene (reference sequence). There are 15 residues in the CDR3. CDR3 sequence (DNA): TGTGCCAGCAGCCCTAGGACAGGGGGCACAGATACGCAGTATTTT. Its translation: CASSPRTGGTDTQYF.

This sequence joins TRBV5-1 and TRBJ1-2; no definite D call. V gave up 4 bases and J gave up 6 bases, with 16 bases separating them. This CDR3 region has 14 residues. Germline loops: CDR1 SGHRS, CDR2 YFSETQ. The CDR3 bases are TGCGCCAGCAGCGCAGAGTTTAAGGCTCATGGCTACACCTTC. Residues: CASSAEFKAHGYTF. Drawing the rest from reference TRBV5-1 and TRBJ1-2, the complete variable domain is KAGVTQTPRYLIKTRGQQVTLSCSPISGHRSVSWYQQTPGQGLQFLFEYFSETQRNKGNFPGRFSGRQFSNSRSEMNVSTLELGDSALYLCASSAEFKAHGYTFGSGTRLTVV.

This clone was seen only a few times. The V and J genes are TRBV5-1 and TRBJ1-6; unclear D gene. The V and J ends lost 0 bases and 5 bases respectively, with 9 bases between them. Germline CDR1 reads SGHRS; CDR2 reads YFSETQ. The CDR3 is 15 residues long. The CDR3 spells CASSLEGGNNSPLHF. DNA of the CDR3: TGCGCCAGCAGCTTGGAGGGAGGGAATAATTCACCCCTCCACTTT.

The chain employs TRBV5-6 and TRBJ2-2; 13 bases line up with TRBD2. V lost 3 bases and J lost 8; bases outside the gene matches: 10. The CDR3 has 17 amino acids. In germline, CDR1 is SGHDT, CDR2 YYEEEE. The CDR3 region has the DNA TGTGCCAGCAGCTCTACCGGACTAGCGGGGGCTGTTGGGGAGCTGTTTTTT. Residues: CASSSTGLAGAVGELFF.

The genes are TRBV6-5 and TRBJ2-7, with 9 bases matching TRBD1. V shed 5 bases and J 3 bases; nucleotides not matched to a gene: 2. CDR1 is MNHEY, CDR2 SVGAGI, per germline. The CDR3 extends over 13 amino acids. The CDR3 sequence: CASSRGQGYEQYF. DNA of the CDR3: TGTGCCAGCAGTAGGGGACAGGGCTACGAGCAGTACTTC.

The chain uses TRBV7-2 and TRBJ2-2; 8 nucleotides match TRBD2. CDR1 SGHTA and CDR2 FQGNSA come from the germline V gene. The CDR3 has 15 amino acids. The V and J ends lost 5 bases and 3 bases, in that order; junction bases with no gene match: 5. The CDR3 protein is CASSHGGDYTGELFF. The CDR3 DNA follows: TGTGCCAGCAGCCACGGGGGGGACTACACCGGGGAGCTGTTTTTT. Variable domain in full (rest from reference TRBV7-2 and TRBJ2-2): GAGVSQSPSNKVTEKGKDVELRCDPISGHTALYWYRQSLGQGLEFLIYFQGNSAPDKSGLPSDRFSAERTGGSVSTLTIQRTQQEDSAVYLCASSHGGDYTGELFFGEGSRLTVL.

As regards this clone: Distinct nucleotide sequences in the sample also encode this CDR3. The gene calls are TRBV7-2 and TRBJ2-1; weak D call: TRBD2 (5 bases). Trimming pared 0 bases from V and 1 base from J, leaving 7 bases between. The length of the CDR3 is 15 residues. Germline V lookup: CDR1 SGHTA, CDR2 FQGNSA. In DNA form, the CDR3 reads TGTGCCAGCAGCTTAGCCCCGGGGTCCTACAATGAGCAGTTCTTC. Protein product: CASSLAPGSYNEQFF. The entire variable domain, with the rest obtained from reference TRBV7-2 and TRBJ2-1, is as follows: GAGVSQSPSNKVTEKGKDVELRCDPISGHTALYWYRQSLGQGLEFLIYFQGNSAPDKSGLPSDRFSAERTGGSVSTLTIQRTQQEDSAVYLCASSLAPGSYNEQFFGPGTRLTVL.

The chain has TRBV5-1 and TRBJ1-4; tentative D call: TRBD1 (6 bases). The ends were cut back, 2 bases at V and 3 bases at J, with 8 bases in the middle. The CDR3 totals 14 residues. CDR1 and CDR2 (germline): SGHRS, YFSETQ. CDR3 sequence reads: CASSFGTPNEKLFF. For the CDR3, the DNA is TGCGCCAGCAGCTTTGGGACACCTAATGAAAAACTGTTTTTT.

The rearrangement links TRBV19 to TRBJ2-7; D uncertain. V dropped 8 bases and J dropped 4 bases, with 9 bases sitting between them. This CDR3 is built from 11 residues. CDR1 is LNHDA, CDR2 SQIVND, per germline (reference sequence). The CDR3, as DNA: TGTGCCAGTCAGGACGGTTACGAGCAGTACTTC. Protein sequence: CASQDGYEQYF. Looking up the rest from reference TRBV19 and TRBJ2-7 gives the full variable domain: DGGITQSPKYLFRKEGQNVTLSCEQNLNHDAMYWYRQDPGQGLRLIYYSQIVNDFQKGDIAEGYSVSREKKESFPLTVTSAQKNPTAFYLCASQDGYEQYFGPGTRLTVT.

The chain uses TRBV10-2 and TRBJ2-3, with a possible D match to TRBD1 (6 bases). V was shortened by 5 bases and J by 6 bases, with 15 bases between the two germline ends. CDR3 length equals 14 residues. In germline, CDR1 is WSHSY, CDR2 SAAADI. CDR3: CASSLQGFGDTQYF. Written as DNA, the CDR3 is TGCGCCAGCAGTCTACAGGGATTTGGGGATACGCAGTATTTT.

This chain uses TRBV5-1 with TRBJ2-4; D not resolved. The length of the CDR3 is 15 residues. CDR1 is SGHRS, CDR2 YFSETQ, per germline. With 0 bases removed from V and 6 bases from J, the gap between germline ends came to 13 bases. The CDR3 region is CASSLEGFRTNIQYF. CDR3 DNA: TGCGCCAGCAGCTTGGAAGGCTTCAGGACAAACATTCAGTACTTC.

There are a few counts of this clone. The V call is TRBV5-1, the J call TRBJ2-1; 7 bases are a match to TRBD2. Germline V gives CDR1 SGHRS, CDR2 YFSETQ. This CDR3 has 15 residues. With V trimmed by 0 bases and J by 4 bases, 4 bases remained unmatched. The CDR3 region has the DNA TGCGCCAGCAGCTTGGTGCTAGCGGAATACAATGAGCAGTTCTTC. Translation: CASSLVLAEYNEQFF.

This sequence joins TRBV3-1 (or the pseudogene TRBV3-2) and TRBJ1-5, with unresolved D. The ends were cut back, 3 bases at V and 5 bases at J, with 5 bases in the middle. The CDR3 covers 12 residues. The germline CDR1 and CDR2 sequences are LGHDT and YNNKEL (reference sequence). The CDR3 DNA reads TGTGCCAGCAGCCATCTTGATCAGCCCCAGCATTTT. This gives the protein CASSHLDQPQHF.

The CDR3 DNA sequence: TGTGCCAGCTCAACAGGGGCTTTCGAAGAGACCCAGTACTTC. The encoded protein is CASSTGAFEETQYF. J is TRBJ2-5 and V is TRBV18; 7 nucleotides match TRBD1. V shed 5 bases, J shed 3 bases, and the junction held 6 bases outside the gene matches. Germline lookup yields CDR1 KGHSH and CDR2 LQKENI. The CDR3 has 14 residues. Complete variable domain (other parts from reference TRBV18 and TRBJ2-5): NAGVMQNPRHLVRRRGQEARLRCSPMKGHSHVYWYRQLPEEGLKFMVYLQKENIIDESGMPKERFSAEFPKEGPSILRIQQVVRGDSAAYFCASSTGAFEETQYFGPGTRLLVL.

The chain carries TRBV6-5 and TRBJ1-5; tentative D call: TRBD1 (6 bases). CDR1 is MNHEY, CDR2 SVGAGI, per germline. The CDR3 loop spans 14 amino acids. The V end lost 6 bases, the J end lost 6 bases, and 15 bases lay between the germline ends. The chain's CDR3 is CASRGGGKGQPQHF. The CDR3 DNA reads TGTGCCAGCAGGGGAGGGGGGAAAGGTCAGCCCCAGCATTTT.

This clone has a single count. The chain employs TRBV19 and TRBJ2-7; 7 bases fit TRBD2. CDR1 and CDR2 (germline): LNHDA, SQIVND (reference sequence). V lost 5 bases, J lost 7 bases, and 8 bases stayed unmatched. This CDR3 is 13 amino acids long. CDR3 coding DNA: TGTGCCAGTAGTCGTCGGGGGGTACGGGAGCAGTACTTC. Protein: CASSRRGVREQYF.